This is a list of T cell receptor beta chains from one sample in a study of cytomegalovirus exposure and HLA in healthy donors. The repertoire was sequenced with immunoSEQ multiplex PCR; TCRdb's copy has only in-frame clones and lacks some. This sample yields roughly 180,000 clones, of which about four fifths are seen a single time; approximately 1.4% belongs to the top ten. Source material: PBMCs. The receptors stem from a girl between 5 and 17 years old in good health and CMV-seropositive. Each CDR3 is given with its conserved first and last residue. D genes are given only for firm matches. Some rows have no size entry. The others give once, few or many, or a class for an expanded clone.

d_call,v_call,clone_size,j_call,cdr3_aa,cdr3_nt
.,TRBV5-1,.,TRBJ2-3,CASSLGGGEDTQYF,TGCGCCAGCAGCTTGGGGGGGGGCGAAGATACGCAGTATTTT
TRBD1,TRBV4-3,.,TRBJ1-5,CASSQDTGGGQPQHF,TGCGCCAGCAGCCAAGACACAGGGGGCGGTCAGCCCCAGCATTTT
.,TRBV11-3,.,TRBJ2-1,CASSLQGREYNEQFF,TGTGCCAGCAGCTTACAGGGCCGGGAGTACAATGAGCAGTTCTTC
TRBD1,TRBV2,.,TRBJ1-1,CASSRDRFMNTEAFF,TGTGCCAGCAGCCGGGACAGATTTATGAACACTGAAGCTTTCTTT
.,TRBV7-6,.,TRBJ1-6,CASSLTGGGEPYNSPLHF,TGTGCCAGCAGCTTAACCGGCGGAGGGGAACCGTATAATTCACCCCTCCACTTT
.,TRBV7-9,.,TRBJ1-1,CASSPPPGGTEAFF,TGTGCCAGCAGCCCTCCACCTGGAGGGACTGAAGCTTTCTTT
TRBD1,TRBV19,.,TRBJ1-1,CASSISDRGKMNITEAFF,TGTGCCAGTAGTATATCAGACAGGGGGAAAATGAACATCACTGAAGCTTTCTTT
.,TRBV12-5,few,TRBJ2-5,CASGLPPGETQYF,TGTGCTAGTGGTTTACCCCCCGGGGAGACCCAGTACTTC
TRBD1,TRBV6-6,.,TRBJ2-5,CASSPGTGTGETQYF,TGTGCCAGCAGTCCCGGGACAGGGACGGGGGAGACCCAGTACTTC
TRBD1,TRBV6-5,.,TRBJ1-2,CASSNRGQDYGYTF,TGTGCCAGCAGCAACAGGGGGCAGGACTATGGCTACACCTTC
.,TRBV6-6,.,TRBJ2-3,CASTSGTGRSTDTQYF,TGTGCCAGCACTTCCGGGACTGGTAGAAGCACAGATACGCAGTATTTT
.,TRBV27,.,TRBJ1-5,CASSSTGNQPQHF,TGTGCCAGCAGTTCGACAGGCAATCAGCCCCAGCATTTT
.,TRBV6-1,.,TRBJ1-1,CASRHQQVRTEAFF,TGTGCCAGCAGGCACCAACAGGTTAGGACTGAAGCTTTCTTT
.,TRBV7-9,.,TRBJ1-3,CASIVGANQGGNTIYF,TGTGCCAGCATTGTTGGGGCAAACCAGGGGGGAAACACCATATATTTT
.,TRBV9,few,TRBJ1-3,CASSVGWTVGTIYF,TGTGCCAGCAGCGTAGGTTGGACAGTCGGCACCATATATTTT
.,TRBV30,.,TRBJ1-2,CAWRMIEGANYGYTF,TGTGCCTGGAGGATGATTGAGGGCGCTAACTATGGCTACACCTTC
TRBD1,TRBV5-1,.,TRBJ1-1,CASSLAGQGVRQTDTEAFF,TGCGCCAGCAGCTTGGCGGGACAGGGGGTACGACAGACGGACACTGAAGCTTTCTTT
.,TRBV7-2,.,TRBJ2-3,CASSPMRGPSTDTQYF,TGTGCCAGCAGCCCGATGCGGGGGCCTAGCACAGATACGCAGTATTTT
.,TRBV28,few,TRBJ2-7,CASSFDEQYF,TGTGCCAGCAGTTTCGACGAGCAGTACTTC
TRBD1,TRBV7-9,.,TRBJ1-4,CASATTGGATNEKLFF,TGTGCCAGCGCCACTACAGGGGGAGCAACTAATGAAAAACTGTTTTTT
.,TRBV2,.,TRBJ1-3,CASTFEGAGNTIYF,TGTGCCAGCACCTTCGAGGGTGCTGGAAACACCATATATTTT
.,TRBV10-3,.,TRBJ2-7,CAISDGEPHEQYF,TGTGCCATCAGTGACGGTGAACCCCACGAGCAGTACTTC
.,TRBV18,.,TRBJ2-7,CASSRETGSYEQYF,TGTGCCAGCTCACGAGAAACAGGGTCATACGAGCAGTACTTC
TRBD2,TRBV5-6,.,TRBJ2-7,CASSALTSDSYEQYF,TGTGCCAGCAGCGCGCTGACTAGCGACTCCTACGAGCAGTACTTC
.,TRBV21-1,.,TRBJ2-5,CASSSHRLAEETQYF,TGTGCCAGCAGCTCCCACCGACTAGCGGAAGAGACCCAGTACTTC
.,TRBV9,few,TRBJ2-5,CASSGSYPETQYF,TGTGCCAGCAGCGGAAGCTACCCCGAGACCCAGTACTTC
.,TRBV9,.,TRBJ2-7,CASSVQGRAGYEQYF,TGTGCCAGCAGCGTACAGGGCAGGGCTGGGTACGAGCAGTACTTC
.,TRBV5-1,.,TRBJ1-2,CASSLVGTQNYGYTF,TGCGCCAGCAGCTTGGTCGGGACACAAAACTATGGCTACACCTTC
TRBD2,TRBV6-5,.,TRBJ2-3,CATFPGTSGSGTQYF,TGTGCCACGTTCCCCGGGACTAGCGGGTCGGGTACGCAGTATTTT
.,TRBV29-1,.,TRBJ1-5,CSVIGNQPQHF,TGCAGCGTTATCGGCAATCAGCCCCAGCATTTT
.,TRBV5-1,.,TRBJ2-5,CASSLAVNAGQETQYF,TGCGCCAGCAGCTTGGCCGTTAATGCGGGCCAAGAGACCCAGTACTTC
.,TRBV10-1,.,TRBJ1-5,CASSPGNNQPQHF,TGCGCCAGCAGCCCAGGGAACAATCAGCCCCAGCATTTT